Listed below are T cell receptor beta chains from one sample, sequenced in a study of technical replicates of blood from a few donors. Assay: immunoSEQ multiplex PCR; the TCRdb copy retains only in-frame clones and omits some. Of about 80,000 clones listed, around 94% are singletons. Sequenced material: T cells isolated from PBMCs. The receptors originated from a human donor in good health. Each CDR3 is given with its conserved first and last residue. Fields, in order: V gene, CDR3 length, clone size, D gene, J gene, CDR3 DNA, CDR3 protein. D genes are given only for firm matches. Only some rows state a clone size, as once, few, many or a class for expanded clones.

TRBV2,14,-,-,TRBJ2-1,TGTGCCAGCAACCTAACGCCCTCCTACAATGAGCAGTTCTTC,CASNLTPSYNEQFF
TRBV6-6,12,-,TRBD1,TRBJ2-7,TGTGCCAGCAAACAGGGGGCCTACGAGCAGTACTTC,CASKQGAYEQYF
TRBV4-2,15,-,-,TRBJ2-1,TGTGCCAGCAGCCAAGTATCGGGAGAAATCAATGAGCAGTTCTTC,CASSQVSGEINEQFF
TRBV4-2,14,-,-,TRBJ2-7,TGTGCCAGCAGCGCGCGGGACGAGTCCTACGAGCAGTACTTC,CASSARDESYEQYF
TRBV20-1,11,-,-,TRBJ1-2,TGCAGTGCTAGTCTCTCGTCTGGCTACACCTTC,CSASLSSGYTF
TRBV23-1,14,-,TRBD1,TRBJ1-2,TGCGCCAGCAGTCAATTCACAGGGGCGGAGGGCTACACCTTC,CASSQFTGAEGYTF
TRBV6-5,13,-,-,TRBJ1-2,TGTGCCAGCAGTATCGACAGCAACTATGGCTACACCTTC,CASSIDSNYGYTF
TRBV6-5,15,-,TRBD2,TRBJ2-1,TGTGCCAGCACCTCCCCCAGCGGGAGGGCAAATGAGCAGTTCTTC,CASTSPSGRANEQFF
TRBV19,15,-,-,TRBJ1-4,TGTGCCAGTAGTATCCAGGGTTCAACTAATGAAAAACTGTTTTTT,CASSIQGSTNEKLFF
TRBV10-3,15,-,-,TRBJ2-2,TGTGCCATCAGTGAGACCAGGGGGAACACCGGGGAGCTGTTTTTT,CAISETRGNTGELFF
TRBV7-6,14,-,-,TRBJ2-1,TGTGCCAGCAGCCCCGCCGGGGCCTACAATGAGCAGTTCTTC,CASSPAGAYNEQFF
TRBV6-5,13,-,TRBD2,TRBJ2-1,TGTGCCAGCAGCTTTACTAGCGAGGGCGAGCAGTTCTTC,CASSFTSEGEQFF
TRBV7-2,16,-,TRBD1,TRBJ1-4,TGTGCCAGCAGCTTAGTAGGGGGACAGACTAATGAAAAACTGTTTTTT,CASSLVGGQTNEKLFF
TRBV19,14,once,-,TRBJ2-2,TGTGCCAGTAGTATCCAGCTCGGGACCGGGGAGCTGTTTTTT,CASSIQLGTGELFF
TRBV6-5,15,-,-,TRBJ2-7,TGTGCCACACAAAGGGAGGACAGGCCCCCGTGGGAGCAGTACTTC,CATQREDRPPWEQYF
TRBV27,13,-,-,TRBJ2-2,TGTGCCAGCAGTTTAATCCCTGCCGGGGAGCTGTTTTTT,CASSLIPAGELFF
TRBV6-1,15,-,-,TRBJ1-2,TGTGCCAGCAGTGAATACTCAGGCTTGTTCTATGGCTACACCTTC,CASSEYSGLFYGYTF
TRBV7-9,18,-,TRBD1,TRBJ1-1,TGTGCCAGCAGTCCAACAACCGGGACAGGATCCTCCAACACTGAAGCTTTCTTT,CASSPTTGTGSSNTEAFF
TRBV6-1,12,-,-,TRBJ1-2,TGTGCCAGCAGTGAAGCAGGGAGCGGCTACACCTTC,CASSEAGSGYTF
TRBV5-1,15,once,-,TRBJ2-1,TGCGCCAGCAGAGAGGGACTTGGCTCCTACAATGAGCAGTTCTTC,CASREGLGSYNEQFF
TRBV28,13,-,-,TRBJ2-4,TGTGCCAGCAGTCATGGGCCGCCGGACATTCAGTACTTC,CASSHGPPDIQYF
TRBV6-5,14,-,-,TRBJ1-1,TGTGCCAGCAGTATTTCGGGGGTTAACACTGAAGCTTTCTTT,CASSISGVNTEAFF
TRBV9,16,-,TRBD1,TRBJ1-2,TGTGCCAGCAGCGTCGTTGGGGACAGTCTACGGGATGGCTACACCTTC,CASSVVGDSLRDGYTF
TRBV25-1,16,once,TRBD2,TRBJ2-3,TGTGCCAGCACCCCGCCCGGCGCGGGAGCGGCAGATACGCAGTATTTT,CASTPPGAGAADTQYF
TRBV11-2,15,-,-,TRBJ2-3,TGTGCCAGCAGCTTTAGCGGTAGAAACACAGATACGCAGTATTTT,CASSFSGRNTDTQYF
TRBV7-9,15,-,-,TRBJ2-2,TGTGCCAGCCCTAGAGTAAGAGTAGACACCGGGGAGCTGTTTTTT,CASPRVRVDTGELFF
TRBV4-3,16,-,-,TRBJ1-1,TGCGCCAGCAGCCAAGATCTCTCGGGGGTTTTCACTGAAGCTTTCTTT,CASSQDLSGVFTEAFF
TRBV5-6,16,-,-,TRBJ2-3,TGTGCCAGCAGAGGGATTGGGAGCCTATACACAGATACGCAGTATTTT,CASRGIGSLYTDTQYF
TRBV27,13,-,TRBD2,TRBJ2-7,TGTGCCAGCAGCCTAGCGGGAGGGTACGAGCAGTACTTC,CASSLAGGYEQYF
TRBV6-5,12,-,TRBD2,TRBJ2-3,TGTGCCAGCAGGCCGCTAGCGGGAGAAGGCTATTTT,CASRPLAGEGYF
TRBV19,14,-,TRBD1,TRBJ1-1,TGTGCCAGTAGTCTGACAGGGAAGAACACTGAAGCTTTCTTT,CASSLTGKNTEAFF
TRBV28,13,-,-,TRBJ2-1,TGTGCCAGCAGTTTGGTAGAAAGTTCTGAGCAGTTCTTC,CASSLVESSEQFF
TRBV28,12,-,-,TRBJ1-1,TGTGCCAGCAGTTTAGGCCTCCTGGCAGCTTTCTTT,CASSLGLLAAFF
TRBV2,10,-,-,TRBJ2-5,TGTGCCAGCTCCAGGGAGACCCAGTACTTC,CASSRETQYF
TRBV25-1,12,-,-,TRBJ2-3,TGTGCCAGCAGTGACTCCGGAGATACGCAGTATTTT,CASSDSGDTQYF
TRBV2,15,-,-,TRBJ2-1,TGTGCCAGCAGTGAGGGGCTAGTCGGCTACAATGAGCAGTTCTTC,CASSEGLVGYNEQFF
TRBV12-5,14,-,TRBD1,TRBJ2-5,TGTGCTAGTGGTTCCGGGACAGTTCAAGAGACCCAGTACTTC,CASGSGTVQETQYF
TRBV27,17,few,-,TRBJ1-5,TGTGCCAGCAGTTTATTAAGCGGATGGGGGGAGGATCAGCCCCAGCATTTT,CASSLLSGWGEDQPQHF
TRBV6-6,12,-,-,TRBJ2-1,TGTGCCAGCAGTTATGTCGGGAAGGAGCAGTTCTTC,CASSYVGKEQFF
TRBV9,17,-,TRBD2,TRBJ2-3,TGTGCCAGCAGCGTAGGGGGTAGCGGGAGGATAACAGATACGCAGTATTTT,CASSVGGSGRITDTQYF
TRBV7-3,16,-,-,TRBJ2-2,TGTGCCAGCAGCTTAATGACAGGAATGGGCACCGGGGAGCTGTTTTTT,CASSLMTGMGTGELFF
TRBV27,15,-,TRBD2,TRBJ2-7,TGTGCCAGCAGTTTAGGGACTAGCGGCTCCTACGAGCAGTACTTC,CASSLGTSGSYEQYF
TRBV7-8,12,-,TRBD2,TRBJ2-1,TGTGCCAGCGGTTTCGGGAGGGATGAGCAGTTCTTC,CASGFGRDEQFF
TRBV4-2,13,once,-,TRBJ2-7,TGTGCCAGCAGCCAAGAGGACTCTTACGAGCAGTACTTC,CASSQEDSYEQYF
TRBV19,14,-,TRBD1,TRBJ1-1,TGTGCCAGTAGTATAGAAGGACAGGGCACTGAAGCTTTCTTT,CASSIEGQGTEAFF
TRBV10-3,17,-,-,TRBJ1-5,TGTGCCATCAGTGGTATGCGTGCGGACAGATCAAATCAGCCCCAGCATTTT,CAISGMRADRSNQPQHF
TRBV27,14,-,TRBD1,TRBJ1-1,TGTGCCAGCAGTTTATATTCAGGGGGGACTGAAGCTTTCTTT,CASSLYSGGTEAFF
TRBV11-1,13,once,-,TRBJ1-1,TGTGCCAGCAGCTTAAACGGGAACACTGAAGCTTTCTTT,CASSLNGNTEAFF
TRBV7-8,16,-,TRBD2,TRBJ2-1,TGTGCCAGCAGCATAACCCAGCGGGAGGTGGGGAATGAGCAGTTCTTC,CASSITQREVGNEQFF
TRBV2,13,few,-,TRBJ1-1,TGTGCCGAAGCAGGGAGGGGGTACACTGAAGCTTTCTTT,CAEAGRGYTEAFF
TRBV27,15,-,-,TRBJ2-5,TGTGCCAGCACGCCGGGACTCGCGCCCAGGGAGACCCAGTACTTC,CASTPGLAPRETQYF
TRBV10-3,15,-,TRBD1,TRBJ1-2,TGTGCCATCAGCGTTACAGGGGGCGATTTATGGGGCTACACCTTC,CAISVTGGDLWGYTF
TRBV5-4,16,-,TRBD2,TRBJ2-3,TGTGCCAGCAGCCCCCTGACTAGCGGGAGCACAGATACGCAGTATTTT,CASSPLTSGSTDTQYF
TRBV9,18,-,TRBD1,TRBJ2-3,TGTGCCAGCAGCGTAGAGGATGCCGGGACAGGGAGTACAGATACGCAGTATTTT,CASSVEDAGTGSTDTQYF
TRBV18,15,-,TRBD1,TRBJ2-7,TGTGCCAGCTCACCCTGGGACAGGGTGGCCGACGAGCAGTACTTC,CASSPWDRVADEQYF
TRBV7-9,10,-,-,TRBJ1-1,TGTGCCACAGAAAACACTGAAGCTTTCTTT,CATENTEAFF
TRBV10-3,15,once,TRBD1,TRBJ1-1,TGTGCCATCAGTGAACCCGGGACAGGGAATTCTGAAGCTTTCTTT,CAISEPGTGNSEAFF
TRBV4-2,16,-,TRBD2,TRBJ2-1,TGTGCCAGCAGCAAAGCAGGTAGCGGGATGTACAATGAGCAGTTCTTC,CASSKAGSGMYNEQFF
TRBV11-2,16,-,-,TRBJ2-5,TGTGCCAGCAGCTTAGTCGGACAGACTTTCAAAGAGACCCAGTACTTC,CASSLVGQTFKETQYF
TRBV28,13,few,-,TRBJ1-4,TGTGCCAGCAGTTTATTTAGGGGTGAAAAACTGTTTTTT,CASSLFRGEKLFF